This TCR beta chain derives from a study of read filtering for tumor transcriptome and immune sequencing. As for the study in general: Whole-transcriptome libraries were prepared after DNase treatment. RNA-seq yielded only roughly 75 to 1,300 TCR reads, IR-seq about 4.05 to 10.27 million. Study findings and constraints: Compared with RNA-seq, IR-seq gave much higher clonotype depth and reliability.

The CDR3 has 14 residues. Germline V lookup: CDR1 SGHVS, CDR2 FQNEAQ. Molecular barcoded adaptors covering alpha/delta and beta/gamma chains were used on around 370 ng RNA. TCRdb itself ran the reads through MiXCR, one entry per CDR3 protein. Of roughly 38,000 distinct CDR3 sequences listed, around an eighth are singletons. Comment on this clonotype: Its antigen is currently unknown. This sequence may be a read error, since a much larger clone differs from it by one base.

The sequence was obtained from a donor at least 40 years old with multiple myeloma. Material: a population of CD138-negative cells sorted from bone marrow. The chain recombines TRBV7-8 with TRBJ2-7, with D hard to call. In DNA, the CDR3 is TGTGCCAGCAGCTTAGCGATCAGCCATTACGAGCGGTACTTC. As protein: CASSLAISHYERYF.